This is a list of T cell receptor beta chains from one sample in a study of T-cell reconstitution after alpha-beta-depleted transplantation in children. From the PCR reads, TCRdb called clonotypes with MiXCR, one entry per CDR3 protein. The sample has fewer than 750,000 distinct CDR3 sequences; roughly 23% are singletons. The specimen comprised PBMCs, mostly from graft donor cells, sampled 360 days after TCRalphabeta/CD19-depleted stem cell transplant. The receptors were gathered from a boy under three years old who had a stem cell transplant for acute myeloid leukemia, so the T cells may come from the graft donor. Each CDR3 is given with its conserved first and last residue. D genes are given only for firm matches. A clone size is listed for some rows: how often the clone was seen (once, few, many), or a class if it is expanded.

j_call | cdr3_length | clone_size | d_call | v_call | cdr3_aa | cdr3_nt
TRBJ2-6 | 15 | few | NA | TRBV7-2 | CASSLYPTGANVLTF | TGTGCCAGCAGCTTATACCCCACTGGGGCCAACGTCCTGACTTTC
TRBJ2-5 | 16 | NA | NA | TRBV5-5 | CASSWDSKATPETQYF | TGTGCCAGCAGTTGGGACTCCAAGGCGACCCCAGAGACCCAGTACTTC
TRBJ2-7 | 13 | many | TRBD1 | TRBV20-1 | CSVDRGASYEQYF | TGCAGCGTCGACAGGGGGGCCTCCTACGAGCAGTACTTC
TRBJ2-5 | 15 | few | NA | TRBV18 | CASSPYEGKGETQYF | TGTGCCAGCTCACCATATGAGGGAAAGGGAGAGACCCAGTACTTC
TRBJ1-5 | 13 | NA | NA | TRBV12-3/TRBV12-4 | CASTTDTNQPQHF | TGTGCCAGCACAACGGACACAAATCAGCCCCAGCATTTT
TRBJ2-6 | 16 | NA | NA | TRBV6-5 | CASSQQSSSGANVLTF | TGTGCCAGCAGTCAACAGAGTAGCTCTGGGGCCAACGTCCTGACTTTC
TRBJ2-2 | 19 | many | NA | TRBV12-5 | CASGLVLESLQTNTGELFF | TGTGCTAGTGGTTTGGTACTAGAATCTCTCCAGACGAACACCGGGGAGCTGTTTTTT
TRBJ1-1 | 15 | many | NA | TRBV6-2/TRBV6-3 | CASSYSLLISTEAFF | TGTGCCAGCAGTTACTCGCTACTGATTTCCACTGAAGCTTTCTTT
TRBJ1-6 | 14 | NA | NA | TRBV9 | CASSARTENSPLHF | TGTGCCAGCAGCGCAAGAACAGAGAATTCACCCCTCCACTTT
TRBJ1-1 | 15 | few | NA | TRBV5-1 | CASSWGIGENTEAFF | TGCGCCAGCAGCTGGGGAATCGGAGAGAACACTGAAGCTTTCTTT
TRBJ2-3 | 14 | NA | NA | TRBV10-3 | CAISKGGSTDTQYF | TGTGCCATCAGTAAGGGGGGATCTACAGATACGCAGTATTTT